The 8 T cell receptor beta chains given below trace back to one sample, sequenced in a study of Ad26.COV2.S vaccination and SARS-CoV-2 variants. Measured with immunoSEQ multiplex PCR; TCRdb has only the in-frame clones, and not every one. The data show about half a million clones, about nine tenths seen once. The treatment here: roughly 18 received Ad26.COV2.S at low or high dose, single or two shots; about 5 received placebo; per-sample allocation not given. It was on day 63 after the first vaccine or placebo injection that samples were taken. This specimen was peripheral blood, taken in a trial of Ad26.COV2.S vaccine versus placebo. Every receptor here comes from a person between 18 and 59 years old who received the Ad26.COV2.S COVID-19 vaccine or a placebo.

The chain carries TRBV28 and TRBJ1-1; D gene uncertain. The CDR3 runs 12 residues. Germline V gives CDR1 MDHEN, CDR2 SYDVKM. V gave up 7 bases and J gave up 4 bases, with 10 bases separating them. CDR3 sequence: CASNIRGTEAFF. In DNA, the CDR3 is TGTGCCAGCAACATTAGAGGCACTGAAGCTTTCTTT.

The chain is built from TRBV14 and TRBJ2-5; tentative D call: TRBD1 (5 bases). Germline assignment: CDR1 SGHDN and CDR2 FVKESK. The CDR3 consists of 16 residues. Trimming cost V 6 bases and J 0 bases, with 17 bases left between them. The CDR3 loop reads CASRQSGSGNQETQYF. CDR3 nucleotide sequence: TGTGCCAGCAGGCAATCAGGGTCCGGAAACCAAGAGACCCAGTACTTC.

The chain uses TRBV19 and TRBJ2-3; 10 bases align to TRBD2. The ends lost 7 bases at V and 4 bases at J; junction bases unmatched: 5. This CDR3 is built from 14 residues. Germline values: CDR1 LNHDA, CDR2 SQIVND (reference sequence). Here the CDR3 DNA reads TGTGCCAGTAAAAGGACTAGCGGCCCAGATACGCAGTATTTT. Encoded protein: CASKRTSGPDTQYF.

The chain is built from TRBV7-9 and TRBJ2-7, with D perhaps assigned TRBD1 or TRBD2 (5 bases each). The germline V and J ends were trimmed by 5 bases and 2 bases, with 10 bases remaining between them. Germline CDR1 reads SEHNR; CDR2 reads FQNEAQ (reference sequence). This CDR3 region has 13 residues. In DNA form, the CDR3 reads TGTGCCAGCAGCCCGGGACCGGCCTACGAGCAGTACTTC. It specifies CASSPGPAYEQYF.

The rearrangement joins TRBV5-4 to TRBJ2-1; 7 bases match TRBD1. The CDR3 totals 13 residues. V gave up 4 bases and J gave up 11 bases; unmatched junction bases: 9. Looked up from germline, CDR1 is SGHNT and CDR2 is YYREEE (reference sequence). CDR3 in amino acids: CASSPGQAPKQFF. Written as DNA, the CDR3 is TGTGCCAGCAGCCCCGGACAGGCCCCAAAGCAGTTCTTC.

The CDR3 loop reads CASSIARQETQYF. The CDR3 DNA sequence: TGTGCCAGTAGTATTGCCAGACAAGAGACCCAGTACTTC. The chain has TRBV19 and TRBJ2-5, with D unresolved. Trimming stripped 3 bases from V and 2 bases from J, with 7 bases between. Germline V CDR1 and CDR2: LNHDA, SQIVND (reference sequence). The CDR3 length is 13 residues.

The chain is built from TRBV11-2 and TRBJ2-7; no reliable D call. Per germline, CDR1 SGHAT and CDR2 FQNNGV. CDR3 length: 12 residues. Trimming stripped 1 base from V and 3 bases from J, with 4 bases between. CDR3 protein: CASSLARYEQYF. The DNA of the CDR3 is TGTGCCAGCAGCTTAGCCCGCTACGAGCAGTACTTC.

This clone is a singleton in its sample. The chain carries TRBV9 and TRBJ1-4; 7 bases fit TRBD1. The CDR3 runs to 14 residues. Germline CDR1 and CDR2: SGDLS and YYNGEE. Trimming removed 4 bases from V and 5 bases from J; junction bases left unmatched: 5. CDR3 region: CASSLGQLNEKLFF. The CDR3 bases are TGTGCCAGCAGCTTGGGACAGTTAAATGAAAAACTGTTTTTT.